What follows are 18 T cell receptor beta chains derived from one specimen sequenced in a study of blood T cell repertoires in COVID-19. Profiled with immunoSEQ multiplex PCR; TCRdb holds only in-frame clones, not every one. The sample carries about 380,000 clones, more than 75% recorded once. The specimen sequenced was peripheral blood. All receptors derive from a human donor with acute or convalescent COVID-19. The donor label of this sample is uncertain.

In its sample, this clone was seen once. The CDR3: CASSTPLRALHF. DNA of the CDR3: TGTGCCAGCAGTACTCCACTTCGGGCCCTCCACTTT. The rearrangement uses TRBV28 and TRBJ1-6; D gene ambiguous. CDR3 length: 12 amino acids. CDR1 is MDHEN and CDR2 is SYDVKM in the germline V gene. Trimming cost V 5 bases and J 14 bases, with 13 bases left between them. Filled out from reference TRBV28 and TRBJ1-6, the complete variable domain reads DVKVTQSSRYLVKRTGEKVFLECVQDMDHENMFWYRQDPGLGLRLIYFSYDVKMKEKGDIPEGYSVSREKKERFSLILESASTNQTSMYLCASSTPLRALHFGNGTRLTVT.

The chain uses TRBV7-8 and TRBJ1-4; possible D gene TRBD1, 6 bases. The CDR3 runs to 14 residues. Germline V gene sequence: CDR1 SGHVS, CDR2 FQNEAQ. The V gene lost 6 bases and the J gene lost 3 bases, with 11 bases spanning the gap. As DNA, the CDR3 is TGTGCCAGCAGAGTGGGGGCAGCTAATGAAAAACTGTTTTTT. Amino acid sequence: CASRVGAANEKLFF. Full variable domain (missing parts from reference TRBV7-8 and TRBJ1-4): GAGVSQSPRYKVAKRGQDVALRCDPISGHVSLFWYQQALGQGPEFLTYFQNEAQLDKSGLPSDRFFAERPEGSVSTLKIQRTQQEDSAVYLCASRVGAANEKLFFGSGTQLSVL.

In nucleotides, the CDR3 is TGTGCCAGCAGAAGACAGGGGGGCGATGAGCAGTTCTTC. Protein sequence: CASRRQGGDEQFF. The chain carries TRBV12-3 or TRBV12-4 and TRBJ2-1; TRBD1 agrees at 9 bases. V shed 6 bases, J shed 8 bases, and the junction held 5 bases outside the gene matches. The length of the CDR3 is 13 residues.

This rearrangement joins TRBV6-1 to TRBJ2-7; perhaps TRBD1 as D (5 bases). CDR3 length equals 15 residues. The germline V and J ends were trimmed by 2 bases and 0 bases, with 11 bases remaining between them. Per the germline V gene, CDR1 is MNHNS and CDR2 is SASEGT. CDR3 protein: CASSESLGRSYEQYF. CDR3 bases: TGTGCCAGCAGTGAATCTTTGGGGCGCTCCTACGAGCAGTACTTC.

This rearrangement joins TRBV18 to TRBJ2-5; TRBD2 matches 7 bases. The CDR3 sequence is 12 residues long. CDR1 is KGHSH, CDR2 LQKENI, per germline. Germline trimming cut 5 bases from V and 9 bases from J; bases unmatched to any gene: 6. This CDR3 reads CASSAGGVAQYF. CDR3 nucleotide sequence: TGTGCCAGCTCAGCTGGGGGGGTGGCCCAGTACTTC.

This clone was observed a single time. The chain uses TRBV7-2 and TRBJ2-1, with D perhaps TRBD2 (5 bases). The CDR3 totals 17 residues. The ends were cut back, 4 bases at V and 7 bases at J, with 23 bases in the middle. Germline CDR1 and CDR2: SGHTA and FQGNSA. The CDR3 reads CASSSSFGLFPGNEQFF. The CDR3 DNA is TGTGCCAGCAGCTCCTCATTTGGACTTTTCCCCGGGAATGAGCAGTTCTTC.

The chain couples TRBV15 to TRBJ2-7, with TRBD2 as a possible D gene (5 bases). Trimming took off 0 bases at V and 2 bases at J, with 11 bases between the two ends. The CDR3 is 15 amino acids. Germline assignment: CDR1 LNHNV and CDR2 YYDKDF (reference sequence). The CDR3 spells CATSREGVGAYEQYF. As DNA, the CDR3 is TGTGCCACCAGCAGAGAGGGAGTTGGGGCCTACGAGCAGTACTTC.

J is TRBJ2-1 and V is TRBV10-2, with no clear D. The CDR3 contains 13 residues. Per the germline V gene, CDR1 is WSHSY and CDR2 is SAAADI. V dropped 5 bases and J dropped 6 bases, with 11 bases sitting between them. CDR3 protein: CASSIGRFNEQFF. The CDR3 region has the DNA TGCGCCAGCAGTATTGGGCGCTTCAATGAGCAGTTCTTC.

The V gene is TRBV7-8, the J gene TRBJ1-2; D unclear. Germline CDR1 is SGHVS and CDR2 is FQNEAQ. Trimming pared 0 bases from V and 4 bases from J, leaving 9 bases between. The CDR3 spans 14 residues. The CDR3 loop reads CASSLAQDGYGYTF. DNA for the CDR3: TGTGCCAGCAGCTTAGCGCAGGATGGCTATGGCTACACCTTC.

J is TRBJ1-1 and V is TRBV7-9; D remains ambiguous. The germline CDR1 and CDR2 sequences are SEHNR and FQNEAQ (reference sequence). Trimming shortened V by 5 bases and J by 1 base, and 20 bases separated the two germline ends. This CDR3 comprises 17 residues. The CDR3 sequence is CASSNNLLRGQNTEAFF. The DNA of the CDR3 is TGTGCCAGCAGCAATAATTTACTTCGGGGTCAGAACACTGAAGCTTTCTTT.

The chain has TRBV30 and TRBJ2-3; a possible D gene is TRBD1 (5 bases). The CDR3 has 12 residues. V shed 1 base and J shed 6 bases, with 8 bases lying between them. The germline CDR1 and CDR2 sequences are GTSNPN and SVGIG (reference sequence). The CDR3 region has the DNA TGTGCCTGGAGTGCTCACAGGGATACGCAGTATTTT. This translates into CAWSAHRDTQYF.

The chain uses TRBV7-8 and TRBJ1-1; D is undetermined. Trimming took 5 bases from V and 1 from J, leaving 8 bases between them. CDR1 and CDR2 from the germline V gene are SGHVS and FQNEAQ. This CDR3 comprises 13 residues. The CDR3 here is CASSISQNTEAFF. The CDR3, as DNA: TGTGCCAGCAGCATCTCACAGAACACTGAAGCTTTCTTT.

The V call is TRBV7-9, the J call TRBJ1-1, with D maybe TRBD1 (6 bases). With 6 bases removed from V and 5 bases from J, the gap between germline ends came to 16 bases. CDR1 is SEHNR, CDR2 FQNEAQ, per germline (reference sequence). The CDR3 is 14 residues long. As DNA, the CDR3 is TGTGCCAGCAGTCCCCACTTAACAGGGACTGAAGCTTTCTTT. This translates into CASSPHLTGTEAFF. The full variable domain, in which reference TRBV7-9 and TRBJ1-1 provide the parts outside the CDR3, is DTGVSQNPRHKITKRGQNVTFRCDPISEHNRLYWYRQTLGQGPEFLTYFQNEAQLEKSRLLSDRFSAERPKGSFSTLEIQRTEQGDSAMYLCASSPHLTGTEAFFGQGTRLTVV.

This clone appeared a single time. The chain uses TRBV18 and TRBJ1-1; possible D gene TRBD1, 6 bases. Trimming removed 3 bases from V and 4 bases from J, with 15 bases in between. CDR3 size: 15 residues. Germline loops: CDR1 KGHSH, CDR2 LQKENI. CDR3 coding DNA: TGTGCCAGCTCACCGTTCAGGGGTGAGAGCACTGAAGCTTTCTTT. This codes for CASSPFRGESTEAFF.

This clone was seen only once. The rearrangement joins TRBV5-4 to TRBJ2-7, with 10 bases lining up with TRBD1. V trimming: 4 bases; J trimming: 2 bases; junction bases outside the gene matches: 3. Germline loops: CDR1 SGHNT, CDR2 YYREEE (reference sequence). The CDR3 length is 14 residues. The CDR3 region is CASSRDRGPYEQYF. The CDR3 DNA reads TGTGCCAGCAGCCGGGACAGGGGCCCCTACGAGCAGTACTTC.

This chain joins TRBV7-8 and TRBJ1-2, with D possibly TRBD1 on 5 matching bases. Germline loops: CDR1 SGHVS, CDR2 FQNEAQ. This CDR3 has 13 amino acids. V was pared by 5 bases and J by 2 bases, with 9 bases between. The CDR3 nucleotides are TGTGCCAGCAGCCGCGACAGAAACTATGGCTACACCTTC. It yields the protein CASSRDRNYGYTF.

The CDR3 nucleotides read TGTGCCAGCTCAGTCGAGCGGGGGCGCGATGAGCAGTTCTTC. Amino acid sequence: CASSVERGRDEQFF. V gene TRBV18 combines with J gene TRBJ2-1; 8 bases match TRBD2. The length of the CDR3 is 14 residues. The trim removed 5 bases at V and 8 bases at J, leaving 8 bases unmatched. The germline gives CDR1 KGHSH, CDR2 LQKENI. The variable domain in full, with the rest retrieved from reference TRBV18 and TRBJ2-1, is NAGVMQNPRHLVRRRGQEARLRCSPMKGHSHVYWYRQLPEEGLKFMVYLQKENIIDESGMPKERFSAEFPKEGPSILRIQQVVRGDSAAYFCASSVERGRDEQFFGPGTRLTVL.

The chain links TRBV28 to TRBJ1-2; D might be TRBD1 (5 bases). Looked up from germline, CDR1 is MDHEN and CDR2 is SYDVKM. This CDR3 contains 14 residues. V lost 6 bases, J lost 4 bases, and 15 bases lay in between. The CDR3 DNA is TGTGCCAGCAGCCGGGGGGGGACTAGCTATGGCTACACCTTC. Amino acid sequence: CASSRGGTSYGYTF.